The 27 T cell receptor beta chains given below trace back to one sample, sequenced in a study of T cells in Graves' hyperthyroidism and ophthalmopathy. Amplified TCR beta CDR3 regions came from RNA transcripts. When the TCR CDR3 underwent first-round RT-PCR, the HTBI primer set was used. TCRdb reprocessed the multiplex PCR reads via MiXCR and lists one record per CDR3 protein. The table has a few hundred thousand distinct CDR3 sequences, roughly 19% seen once; the top ten hold about two fifths. The source material was blood. The receptor source for this set is a man aged 50 to 59 with Graves' ophthalmopathy.

This clonotype was recorded many times. CDR3 in amino acids: CSASPFSIAATNEKLFF. CDR3 bases: TGCAGTGCTAGTCCCTTTTCGATAGCGGCAACTAATGAAAAACTGTTTTTT. The chain has TRBV20-1 and TRBJ1-4; D not certain. CDR1 is DFQATT and CDR2 is SNEGSKA in the germline V gene (reference sequence). Between the trimmed V and J ends, which lost 3 bases and 0 bases, there was a span of 17 bases. This CDR3 has 17 residues.

There are many counts of this clonotype. This chain uses TRBV3-1 with TRBJ2-1; D possibly corresponds to TRBD2 (6 bases). The CDR3 is made up of 16 amino acids. Looked up from germline, CDR1 is LGHDT and CDR2 is YNNKEL (reference sequence). Trimming shortened V by 3 bases and J by 0 bases, and 12 bases separated the two germline ends. The chain's CDR3 is CASSQTGVNSYNEQFF. The CDR3 region has the DNA TGTGCCAGCAGCCAGACGGGGGTTAACTCCTACAATGAGCAGTTCTTC.

In its sample, this clonotype was seen a few times. The chain links TRBV6-1 to TRBJ2-7; D not certain. There are 14 residues in the CDR3. With 7 bases removed from V and 2 bases from J, the gap between germline ends came to 15 bases. Germline V lookup: CDR1 MNHNS, CDR2 SASEGT. CDR3 bases: TGTGCCAGCATCGGACCCCCGAACCCCTACGAGCAGTACTTC. This gives the protein CASIGPPNPYEQYF.

This clonotype came up a few times. This is likely a read error, given that the CDR3 carries no conserved phenylalanine or tryptophan at its end. The chain joins TRBV6-1 to TRBJ2-1; TRBD2 matches at 12 bases. V was pared by 6 bases and J by 2 bases, with 8 bases of the junction left unmatched. Germline V gene data show CDR1 as MNHNS and CDR2 as SASEGT. CDR3 length equals 17 residues. CDR3 protein: CASRLAGGLGAYNEQFL. Here the CDR3 DNA reads TGTGCCAGCAGACTAGCGGGAGGCCTAGGGGCCTACAATGAGCAGTTCCTC.

This clonotype was observed a few times. The rearrangement links TRBV3-1 to TRBJ2-7, with D perhaps matching TRBD2 (5 bases). There are 13 residues in the CDR3. V lost 0 bases and J lost 2, with 5 bases in between. Germline assignment: CDR1 LGHDT and CDR2 YNNKEL (reference sequence). The DNA of the CDR3 is TGTGCCAGCAGCCAAGAGGGAGCCTACGAGCAGTACTTC. The encoded protein is CASSQEGAYEQYF.

This clonotype has more than one count but fewer than ten. The rearrangement joins TRBV6-7 to TRBJ2-1; 7 bases line up with TRBD2. TRBV6-7 has ORF status, its function being uncertain. Trimming cost V 6 bases and J 8 bases; bases outside gene matches: 13. This CDR3 region has 15 residues. CDR3 region: CASSLAGPGSDEQFF. Here the CDR3 DNA reads TGTGCCAGCAGCTTAGCGGGCCCTGGGTCGGATGAGCAGTTCTTC.

The chain is built from TRBV2 and TRBJ1-5; TRBD1 is a possible D gene (6 bases). V shed 7 bases and J shed 0 bases, with 13 bases lying between them. Germline CDR1 and CDR2: SNHLY and FYNNEI. The CDR3 spans 15 residues. The CDR3 loop reads CASTDQGISNQPQHF. CDR3 DNA sequence: TGTGCCAGCACCGATCAGGGGATTAGCAATCAGCCCCAGCATTTT.

This clonotype has ten or more counts. The rearrangement links TRBV29-1 to TRBJ2-3; 14 nucleotides line up with TRBD2. The CDR3 spans 16 residues. V lost 7 bases, J lost 8 bases, and 14 bases stayed unmatched. Germline V gives CDR1 SQVTM, CDR2 ANQGSEA. The CDR3 sequence is CSAEGLAGVRGGTQYF. DNA of the CDR3: TGCAGCGCCGAGGGACTAGCGGGAGTAAGGGGGGGTACGCAGTATTTT.

The V and J genes are TRBV5-1 and TRBJ2-7, with D perhaps given as TRBD1 or TRBD2 (5 bases each). With 3 bases removed from V and 4 bases from J, the gap between germline ends came to 14 bases. The length of the CDR3 is 14 residues. CDR1 is SGHRS, CDR2 YFSETQ, per germline. CDR3 DNA: TGCGCCAGCAGCTACGAGGGTTCAGGGTACGAGCAGTACTTC. It encodes CASSYEGSGYEQYF.

This clonotype has ten or more counts. The chain has TRBV20-1 and TRBJ2-3; TRBD2 is a possible D gene (5 bases). There are 14 residues in the CDR3. The V end lost 4 bases, the J end lost 1 base, and 12 bases lay between the germline ends. CDR1 is DFQATT and CDR2 is SNEGSKA in the germline V gene (reference sequence). In DNA form, the CDR3 reads TGCAGTGCTATGGGCCAGAGGGGCACAGATACGCAGTATTTT. Translation gives CSAMGQRGTDTQYF.

This clonotype was counted ten times or more. The genes are TRBV7-3 and TRBJ2-7; tentatively, D is TRBD2 (5 bases). V was clipped by 2 bases and J by 7 bases, with 12 bases between them. The CDR3 sequence is 13 residues long. CDR1 SGHTA and CDR2 FQGTGA come from the germline V gene. DNA for the CDR3: TGTGCCAGCAGCTTAGGTGGAGGTTTGGAGCAGTACTTC. Translating it yields CASSLGGGLEQYF. The full variable domain, its missing parts supplied by reference TRBV7-3 and TRBJ2-7, is GAGVSQTPSNKVTEKGKYVELRCDPISGHTALYWYRQSLGQGPEFLIYFQGTGAADDSGLPNDRFFAVRPEGSVSTLKIQRTERGDSAVYLCASSLGGGLEQYFGPGTRLTVT.

This clonotype was recorded at least ten times. V and J are TRBV24-1 and TRBJ1-5; 7 bases agree with TRBD1. Looked up from germline, CDR1 is KGHDR and CDR2 is SFDVKD. Trimming at V came to 4 bases and at J to 0 bases, leaving 23 bases not matched to a gene. The CDR3 covers 22 residues. The CDR3 bases are TGTGCCACCAGTGACTGGGGGCAGTACCCCTTTGACAGGGTGCATAGCAATCAGCCCCAGCATTTT. Translating it yields CATSDWGQYPFDRVHSNQPQHF.

This clonotype was detected only a few times. This chain connects TRBV6-2 or TRBV6-3 to TRBJ1-6; D might be TRBD1 (5 bases). The CDR3 has 15 residues. The germline V gene has CDR1 MNHEY and CDR2 SVGEGT. Trimming removed 8 bases from V and 5 bases from J, with 16 bases in between. The CDR3 region is CASLSSGRNNSPLHF. Written as DNA, the CDR3 is TGTGCCAGCCTTTCGTCGGGACGGAATAATTCACCCCTCCACTTT.

There are many counts of this clonotype. The chain carries TRBV11-2 and TRBJ2-7, with D maybe TRBD2 (7 bases). Germline V gene data show CDR1 as SGHAT and CDR2 as FQNNGV. CDR3 length equals 14 residues. Trimming took 4 bases from V and 7 from J, leaving 17 bases between them. CDR3 region: CASSSTAGEGEQYF. In DNA, the CDR3 is TGTGCCAGCAGCTCCACTGCAGGGGAGGGAGAGCAGTACTTC.

This clonotype was seen at least ten times. The chain uses TRBV20-1 and TRBJ2-7; D not certain. CDR1 and CDR2 from the germline V gene are DFQATT and SNEGSKA (reference sequence). This CDR3 contains 12 residues. With 3 bases removed from V and 1 base from J, the gap between germline ends came to 7 bases. The CDR3 spells CSASPRSYEQYF. Written as DNA, the CDR3 is TGCAGTGCTAGCCCAAGATCCTACGAGCAGTACTTC.

The V gene is TRBV9, the J gene TRBJ1-1; the match to TRBD1 covers 9 bases. This CDR3 region has 15 residues. Unmatched junction bases numbered 3, after V lost 3 bases and J lost 0 bases. From germline, CDR1 is SGDLS and CDR2 YYNGEE. The CDR3 sequence: CASSATGGMNTEAFF. CDR3 DNA sequence: TGTGCCAGCAGCGCTACAGGGGGCATGAACACTGAAGCTTTCTTT.

This clonotype was observed at least ten times. The V gene is TRBV5-1, the J gene TRBJ2-7, with TRBD2 matching 7 bases. The CDR3 runs 17 residues. Trimming at V came to 0 bases and at J to 3 bases, leaving 12 bases not matched to a gene. Germline CDR1 SGHRS, CDR2 YFSETQ. Here the CDR3 DNA reads TGCGCCAGCAGCTTGGGTTTTCGCGGGAGCCGGGACTACGAGCAGTACTTC. It specifies CASSLGFRGSRDYEQYF.

This clonotype was observed a handful of times. In DNA, the CDR3 is TGTGCCAGCAGTTTAGGGGGCGGGAGTAATGGCTACACCTTC. Encoded protein: CASSLGGGSNGYTF. The J gene is TRBJ1-2, the V gene TRBV28; tentatively, D is TRBD1 (6 bases). This CDR3 contains 14 residues. V gave up 2 bases and J gave up 6 bases, with 13 bases separating them. Germline V gene sequence: CDR1 MDHEN, CDR2 SYDVKM.

The chain carries TRBV6-1 and TRBJ2-2, with a weak D call TRBD2 (6 bases). The CDR3 totals 14 residues. Germline lookup yields CDR1 MNHNS and CDR2 SASEGT. Trimming cost V 5 bases and J 6 bases, with 13 bases left between them. CDR3 nucleotides: TGTGCCAGCAGTCGAAATCGGGGGTCCGGGGAGCTGTTTTTT. Residues: CASSRNRGSGELFF.

This clonotype showed up many times. The DNA for the CDR3 is TGTGCCACACAACGGACCGCTAACTATGGCTACACCTTC. This translates into CATQRTANYGYTF. This chain joins TRBV6-1 and TRBJ1-2; no reliable D call. CDR1 and CDR2 from the germline V gene are MNHNS and SASEGT. CDR3 length: 13 amino acids. V lost 10 bases to trimming and J lost 0 bases, with 12 bases between them.

This clonotype occurred a few times. The gene calls are TRBV29-1 and TRBJ2-3; D is unclear. Deletions cut 3 bases from V and 1 base from J, with 5 bases between. This CDR3 comprises 12 residues. CDR1 is SQVTM and CDR2 is ANQGSEA in the germline V gene. The CDR3 DNA reads TGCAGCGTTGACGAGGGCACAGATACGCAGTATTTT. It specifies CSVDEGTDTQYF.

This clonotype was detected ten times or more. The CDR3 region is CASSLASAPEFF. DNA of the CDR3: TGTGCCAGCAGCTTAGCTAGTGCCCCTGAGTTCTTC. The chain joins TRBV11-2 to TRBJ2-1, with unresolved D. This CDR3 has 12 residues. The germline gives CDR1 SGHAT, CDR2 FQNNGV. Trimming took 1 base from V and 14 from J, leaving 12 bases between them.

The J gene is TRBJ2-7, the V gene TRBV24-1, with 8 nucleotides matching TRBD1. The CDR3 is 13 amino acids. In germline, CDR1 is KGHDR, CDR2 SFDVKD. V shed 8 bases and J 6 bases; nucleotides not matched to a gene: 8. In DNA, the CDR3 is TGTGCCACCATGGGGACAGGAGCTCCCGAGCAGTACTTC. Translated, it gives CATMGTGAPEQYF.

At least ten counts were recorded for this clonotype. The chain links TRBV12-3 or TRBV12-4 to TRBJ2-3, with TRBD2 matching 9 bases. The CDR3 extends over 16 amino acids. V lost 5 bases and J lost 2; bases outside the gene matches: 8. The CDR3 region has the DNA TGTGCCAGCAGTCCCGGGACTAGCAGCTACACAGATACGCAGTATTTT. It translates to CASSPGTSSYTDTQYF.

The sample holds a few counts of this clonotype. The chain couples TRBV30 to TRBJ2-3, with D maybe TRBD2 (5 bases). The CDR3 loop spans 10 amino acids. V lost 5 bases and J 7 bases, leaving 7 bases between the germline ends. Germline CDR1 is GTSNPN and CDR2 is SVGIG (reference sequence). The CDR3 DNA reads as TGTGCCTGGGGAGGTAATACGCAGTATTTT. As protein: CAWGGNTQYF.

This clonotype occurred many times. The chain uses TRBV5-1 and TRBJ2-7, with D possibly being TRBD1 or TRBD2 (5 bases each). V was clipped by 0 bases and J by 6 bases, with 16 bases between them. Germline V gene lookup returns CDR1 SGHRS and CDR2 YFSETQ. The CDR3 is 15 amino acids. The CDR3 nucleotides are TGCGCCAGCAGCTTGGCCGGGGACCCCCAAGGCGAGCAGTACTTC. Amino acid sequence: CASSLAGDPQGEQYF.

This clonotype was seen a handful of times. This rearrangement joins TRBV6-1 to TRBJ2-3, with 8 bases that match TRBD2. Germline-derived CDR1 and CDR2 are MNHNS and SASEGT. This CDR3 contains 17 residues. V lost 2 bases and J lost 0; bases outside the gene matches: 7. CDR3 bases: TGTGCCAGCAGTGAAAATCGAGCGGGAGCTAGCACAGATACGCAGTATTTT. Translating gives CASSENRAGASTDTQYF.